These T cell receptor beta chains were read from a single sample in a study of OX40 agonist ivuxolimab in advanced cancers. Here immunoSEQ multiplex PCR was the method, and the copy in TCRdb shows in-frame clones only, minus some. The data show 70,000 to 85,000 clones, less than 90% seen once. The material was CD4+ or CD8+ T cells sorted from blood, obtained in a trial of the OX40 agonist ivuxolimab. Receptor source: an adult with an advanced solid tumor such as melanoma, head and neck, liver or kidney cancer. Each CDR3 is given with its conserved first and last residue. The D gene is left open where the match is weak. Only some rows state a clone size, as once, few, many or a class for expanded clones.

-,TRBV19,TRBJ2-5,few,TGTGCCAGTAGTATAATGGCAGGGCAAGAGACCCAGTACTTC,CASSIMAGQETQYF
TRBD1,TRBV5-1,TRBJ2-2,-,TGCGCCAGCAGCCTTACAGGGGTCGGGGAGCTGTTTTTT,CASSLTGVGELFF
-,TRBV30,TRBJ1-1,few,TGTGCCTGGAGAGGTATGGGGGCGCGCACTGAAGCTTTCTTT,CAWRGMGARTEAFF
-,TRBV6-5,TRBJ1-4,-,TGTGCCAGCCGTGGGGGGCCAGCTAATGAAAAACTGTTTTTT,CASRGGPANEKLFF
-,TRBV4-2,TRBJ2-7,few,TGTGCCAGCAGCCAAGCACGAGAGGAAAGCTACGAGCAGTACTTC,CASSQAREESYEQYF
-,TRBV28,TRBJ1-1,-,TGTGCCAGCAGACCCCCGACGAGAATGAACACTGAAGCTTTCTTT,CASRPPTRMNTEAFF
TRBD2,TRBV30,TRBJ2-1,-,TGTGCCTTAGGGAGGGGCCCCTGGGATGAGCAGTTCTTC,CALGRGPWDEQFF
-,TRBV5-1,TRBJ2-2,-,TGCGCCAGCAGCTTGGAATGGGAGACCGGGGAGCTGTTTTTT,CASSLEWETGELFF
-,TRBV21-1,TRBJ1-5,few,TGTGCCAGCAGGGCCGATCAGCCCCAGCATTTT,CASRADQPQHF
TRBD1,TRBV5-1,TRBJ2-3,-,TGCGCCAGCAGCTTAGGGACAGCCAGCACAGATACGCAGTATTTT,CASSLGTASTDTQYF
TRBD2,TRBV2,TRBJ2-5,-,TGTGCCAGCAGTGAAATTGAGGCTAGCGGGGAGACCCAGTACTTC,CASSEIEASGETQYF
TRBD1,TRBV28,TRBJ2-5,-,TGTGCCAGCAGCCGTCGACAGGGTTCAGAGACCCAGTACTTC,CASSRRQGSETQYF
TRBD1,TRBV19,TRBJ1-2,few,TGTGCCAGTAGTATAGATCTACAGACAGGGGGAAACTATGGCTACACCTTC,CASSIDLQTGGNYGYTF
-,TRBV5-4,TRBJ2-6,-,TGTGCCAGCAGCCCTTCCCGACTCAGCTCTGGGGCCAACGTCCTGACTTTC,CASSPSRLSSGANVLTF
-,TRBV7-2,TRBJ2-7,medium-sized,TGTGCCAGCAGCTTAGTCCGAGAATACGAGCAGTACTTC,CASSLVREYEQYF
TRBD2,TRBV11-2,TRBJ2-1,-,TGTGCCAGCAGGGGGACTAGCGGGGGCCACAATGAGCAGTTCTTC,CASRGTSGGHNEQFF
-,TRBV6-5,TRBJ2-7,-,TGTGCCAGTACGGACTGGAAGTCCTACGAGCAGTACTTC,CASTDWKSYEQYF
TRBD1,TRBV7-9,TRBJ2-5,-,TGTGCCAGCAGCTCGACAGGGGTGGCAGAGACCCAGTACTTC,CASSSTGVAETQYF
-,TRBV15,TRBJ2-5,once,TGTGCCACCAGCAGAGATTCCGGGGCGCAAGAGACCCAGTACTTC,CATSRDSGAQETQYF
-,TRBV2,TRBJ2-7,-,TGTGCCAGCAGTGCAACTTACGAGCAGTACTTC,CASSATYEQYF
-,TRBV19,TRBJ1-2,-,TGTGCCAGTGGGCGGATTTGGAGCCACACCTTC,CASGRIWSHTF
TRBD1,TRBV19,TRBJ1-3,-,TGTGCCAGTAGTACGACTCCGGACAGGGGGATCCCTGGAAACACCATATATTTT,CASSTTPDRGIPGNTIYF
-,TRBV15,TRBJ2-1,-,TGTGCCACCAGCAGTACCCTGAATGAGCAGTTCTTC,CATSSTLNEQFF
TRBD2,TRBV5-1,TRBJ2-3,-,TGCGCCAGCAGCTTGGGACTAGCGGCAGATACGCAGTATTTT,CASSLGLAADTQYF
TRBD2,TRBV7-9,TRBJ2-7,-,TGTGCCAGCAGCTCTAGGACAGCGGGGGCCGAGCAGTACTTC,CASSSRTAGAEQYF
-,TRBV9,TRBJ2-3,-,TGTGCCAGCAGCGTATCGGATCCCACAGATACGCAGTATTTT,CASSVSDPTDTQYF
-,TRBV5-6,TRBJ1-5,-,TGTGCCAGCAGCCTCCCTGGGGGGCTATATAGCAATCAGCCCCAGCATTTT,CASSLPGGLYSNQPQHF
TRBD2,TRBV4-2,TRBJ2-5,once,TGTGCCAGCAGCCAAGAATTGCGGGGGGGTTTGTGGGAGACCCAGTACTTC,CASSQELRGGLWETQYF
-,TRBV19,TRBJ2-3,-,TGTGCCAGTAGTACCTCCGGGACCACAGGCGGAGATACGCAGTATTTT,CASSTSGTTGGDTQYF
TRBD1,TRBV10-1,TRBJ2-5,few,TGCGCCAGCAGTGAGTCTAGGACAGGGCAAGAGACCCAGTACTTC,CASSESRTGQETQYF
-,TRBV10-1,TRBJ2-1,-,TGCGCCAGCAGTGAGCGGGGGTTTTCTGAGCAGTTCTTC,CASSERGFSEQFF